The 4 T cell receptor beta chains below all came from one sample that was sequenced in a study of tissue T cells after allogeneic stem cell transplantation. TCRdb's copy holds only in-frame clones and misses some; the assay was immunoSEQ multiplex PCR. Of just over 25,000 clones listed, about 89% were seen once; the top ten hold about 2%. The sample consisted of blood, taken before transplantation. These receptors were obtained from a male donor older than 55 who later had graft-versus-host disease after an allogeneic stem cell transplant.

V and J are TRBV3-1 (or the pseudogene TRBV3-2) and TRBJ1-1; D ambiguous. Looked up from germline, CDR1 is LGHDT and CDR2 is YNNKEL (reference sequence). V was shortened by 0 bases and J by 5 bases, with 13 bases between the two germline ends. The CDR3 covers 15 residues. CDR3 nucleotide sequence: TGTGCCAGCAGCCAAGATGAGCTGGGTGCGACTGAAGCTTTCTTT. The encoded protein is CASSQDELGATEAFF.

The chain couples TRBV7-9 to TRBJ2-1; D not resolved. Germline V lookup: CDR1 SEHNR, CDR2 FQNEAQ (reference sequence). There are 11 residues in the CDR3. The chain's CDR3 is CASVVINEQFF. The CDR3 region has the DNA TGTGCAAGCGTAGTTATCAATGAGCAGTTCTTC.

This clone has only one observation. The rearrangement joins TRBV7-2 to TRBJ2-3; perhaps TRBD2 as D (6 bases). Trimming removed 5 bases at V and 1 base at J, with 13 bases between. This CDR3 region has 15 residues. Germline V CDR1 and CDR2: SGHTA, FQGNSA. CDR3 loop: CASSQLGGGTDTQYF. CDR3 DNA sequence: TGTGCCAGCAGCCAACTTGGCGGGGGCACAGATACGCAGTATTTT.

The rearrangement links TRBV6-5 to TRBJ2-7; D not resolved. Per germline, CDR1 MNHEY and CDR2 SVGAGI. The germline V and J ends were trimmed by 3 bases and 2 bases, with 17 bases remaining between them. The CDR3 totals 16 residues. The CDR3: CASSYNPSGIAYEQYF. The CDR3 nucleotides read TGTGCCAGCAGTTATAACCCTTCAGGCATAGCCTACGAGCAGTACTTC.